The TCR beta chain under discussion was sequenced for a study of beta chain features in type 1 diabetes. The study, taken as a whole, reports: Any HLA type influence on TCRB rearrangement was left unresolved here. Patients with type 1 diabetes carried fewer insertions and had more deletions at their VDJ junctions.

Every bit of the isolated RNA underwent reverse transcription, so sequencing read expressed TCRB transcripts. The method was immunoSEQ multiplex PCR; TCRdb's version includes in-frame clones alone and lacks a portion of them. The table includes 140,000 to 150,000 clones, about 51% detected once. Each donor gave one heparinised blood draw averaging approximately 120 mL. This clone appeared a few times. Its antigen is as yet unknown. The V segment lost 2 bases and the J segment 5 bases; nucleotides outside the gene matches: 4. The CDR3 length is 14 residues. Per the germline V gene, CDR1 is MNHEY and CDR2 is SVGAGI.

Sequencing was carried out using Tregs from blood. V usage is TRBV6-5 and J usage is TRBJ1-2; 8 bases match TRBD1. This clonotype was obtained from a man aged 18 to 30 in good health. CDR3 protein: CASSYTRTGYGYTF. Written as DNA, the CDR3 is TGTGCCAGCAGTTACACCCGGACAGGGTATGGCTACACCTTC.